What follows are 11 T cell receptor beta chains derived from one specimen sequenced in a study of T cell repertoires in cytomegalovirus infection (dated by TCRdb to about 2019). The listed sequencing device is Illumina HiSeq 1500. The public reads were reprocessed in TCRdb via fastp at Q25 and MiXCR, keeping in-frame beta chains. Identical CDR3 proteins give one entry, which carries the most common genes and DNA. In this sample the table shows just under 300,000 distinct CDR3 sequences, about 9.1% of which occur a single time. Clones ranked in the top ten supply 2.5% of the sample. Sequenced input: PBMCs. All receptors come from a human donor in good health (CMV status not recorded). Some clones in this sample may be carry-over from other donors' samples.

This clonotype was recorded at least ten times. The rearrangement uses TRBV28 and TRBJ2-2, with D possibly being TRBD1 or TRBD2 (5 bases each). The length of the CDR3 is 14 residues. CDR1 and CDR2 (germline): MDHEN, SYDVKM. V lost 4 bases, J lost 8 bases, and 14 bases lay in between. CDR3 in DNA: TGTGCCAGCAGTTCGCGCCCCGAGGGGGGGGAGCTGTTTTTT. This encodes CASSSRPEGGELFF.

The V gene is TRBV4-3, the J gene TRBJ2-3; D is undetermined. Germline CDR1 reads LGHNA; CDR2 reads YSLEER. V dropped 0 bases and J dropped 0 bases, with 10 bases sitting between them. The CDR3 loop spans 16 amino acids. CDR3 DNA: TGCGCCAGCAGCCAAGAAACGGCCTCTAGCACAGATACGCAGTATTTT. Amino acid sequence: CASSQETASSTDTQYF.

This clonotype occurred many times. The V gene is TRBV7-2, the J gene TRBJ1-2; tentatively, D is TRBD1 (6 bases). Germline V gene sequence: CDR1 SGHTA, CDR2 FQGNSA. The ends were cut back, 0 bases at V and 8 bases at J, with 7 bases in the middle. The CDR3 is made up of 12 amino acids. The chain's CDR3 is CASSLARGGYTF. CDR3 coding DNA: TGTGCCAGCAGCTTAGCCAGGGGCGGCTACACCTTC.

This clonotype was recorded at least ten times. The J gene is TRBJ2-2, the V gene TRBV20-1; the D gene could be TRBD1 or TRBD2 (5 bases each). Trimming took off 0 bases at V and 3 bases at J, with 17 bases between the two ends. The CDR3 has 17 residues. Germline V gives CDR1 DFQATT, CDR2 SNEGSKA (reference sequence). The CDR3 sequence: CSARDHLGDAYTGELFF. The CDR3 DNA sequence: TGCAGTGCTAGAGATCATCTAGGGGACGCATACACCGGGGAGCTGTTTTTT.

This clonotype occurred many times. This chain links TRBV6-4 with TRBJ1-2; 7 nucleotides agree with TRBD1. This CDR3 is built from 14 residues. Trimming cost V 6 bases and J 7 bases; bases outside gene matches: 11. The germline V gene encodes CDR1 MRHNA and CDR2 SNTAGT. CDR3 DNA sequence: TGTGCCAGCAGCTATTCCAACAGGGGTGGTGGCTACACCTTC. It encodes CASSYSNRGGGYTF.

V is TRBV6-1 and J is TRBJ2-5; D perhaps matches TRBD1 (6 bases). The germline V and J ends were trimmed by 9 bases and 1 base, with 9 bases remaining between them. Looked up from germline, CDR1 is MNHNS and CDR2 is SASEGT. The CDR3 length is 12 residues. CDR3 sequence: CASGQFQETQYF. The CDR3 nucleotides are TGTGCCAGTGGACAGTTCCAAGAGACCCAGTACTTC.

This clonotype has ten or more counts. The J gene is TRBJ1-4, the V gene TRBV20-1; TRBD1 might be the D (6 bases). V shed 3 bases and J shed 7 bases, with 18 bases lying between them. The CDR3 is 15 amino acids. Germline CDR1 DFQATT, CDR2 SNEGSKA (reference sequence). The CDR3: CSASGQGNPGEKLFF. The CDR3 DNA reads as TGCAGTGCTAGTGGTCAGGGGAACCCTGGTGAAAAACTGTTTTTT.

This clonotype has only a few counts. V usage is TRBV2 and J usage is TRBJ1-1; 7 bases match TRBD1. With V trimmed by 7 bases and J by 5 bases, 10 bases remained unmatched. CDR3 size: 14 residues. The germline CDR1 and CDR2 sequences are SNHLY and FYNNEI. For the CDR3, the DNA is TGTGCCAGCACCAACCCAGGGGGGGAGACTGAAGCTTTCTTT. As protein: CASTNPGGETEAFF.

The CDR3 region is CSGRTGVEAFF. CDR3 sequence (DNA): TGCAGCGGCCGGACAGGGGTTGAAGCTTTCTTT. This rearrangement joins TRBV29-1 to TRBJ1-1; 9 positions match TRBD1. Trimming at V came to 7 bases and at J to 7 bases, leaving 4 bases not matched to a gene. Germline assignment: CDR1 SQVTM and CDR2 ANQGSEA. This CDR3 region has 11 residues.

The chain carries TRBV20-1 and TRBJ1-5, with 8 bases that match TRBD1. Germline V gene sequence: CDR1 DFQATT, CDR2 SNEGSKA (reference sequence). Trimming took 6 bases from V and 2 from J; bases not matched to a gene: 3. The CDR3 extends over 13 amino acids. This CDR3 is CSASDRGNQPQHF. The DNA of the CDR3 is TGCAGTGCGTCGGACAGGGGCAATCAGCCCCAGCATTTT.

V and J are TRBV18 and TRBJ2-2; TRBD1 might be the D (5 bases). Germline CDR1 reads KGHSH; CDR2 reads LQKENI. Trimming took 3 bases from V and 1 from J, leaving 12 bases between them. The CDR3 totals 16 residues. Here the CDR3 DNA reads TGTGCCAGCTCACCCAGGGAATCAGTGAACACCGGGGAGCTGTTTTTT. It is translated as CASSPRESVNTGELFF.